These T cell receptor beta chains were read from a single sample in a study of blood T cell repertoires in COVID-19. The table came from immunoSEQ multiplex PCR; TCRdb's copy has only in-frame clones and leaves some out. This sample has roughly 200,000 clones; around 87% occur once, and the top ten carry roughly a tenth. The sequenced material came from peripheral blood. Receptors were obtained from a woman aged 45-65 years with COVID-19, enrolled during active disease. CDR3s include the opening cysteine and the closing phenylalanine or tryptophan. D genes are given only for firm matches. Rows give clone size only sometimes, using once, few, many, or a class for an expanded clone.

V gene	clone size	D gene	J gene	CDR3 length	CDR3 DNA	CDR3 protein
TRBV11-3	NA	NA	TRBJ1-1	13	TGTGCCAGCAGAGGGGGGGAAAACACTGAAGCTTTCTTT	CASRGGENTEAFF
TRBV28	NA	NA	TRBJ1-2	14	TGTGCCAGCAGTTTATCTACCCTTAACTATGGCTACACCTTC	CASSLSTLNYGYTF
TRBV12-3/TRBV12-4	NA	NA	TRBJ2-2	13	TGTGCCAGCAGTTTATATCTGTCCGGGGAGCTGTTTTTT	CASSLYLSGELFF
TRBV9	NA	NA	TRBJ1-1	17	TGTGCCAGCAGCGCAGCCGAATCGGACAGAGTGAACACTGAAGCTTTCTTT	CASSAAESDRVNTEAFF
TRBV28	NA	NA	TRBJ1-2	15	TGTGCCAGCAGTCCTACGCCGCAGGGGTTGGCTGGCTACACCTTC	CASSPTPQGLAGYTF
TRBV10-3	NA	TRBD1	TRBJ2-3	15	TGTGCCATCAGTATCGACAGGGGTTCACGTAATACGCAGTATTTT	CAISIDRGSRNTQYF
TRBV7-9	few	NA	TRBJ1-6	15	TGTGCCAGCAGCTTAGGAGAGGGTCCCTATTCACCCCTCCACTTT	CASSLGEGPYSPLHF
TRBV11-3	NA	NA	TRBJ2-6	15	TGTGCCAGCAGCTTAGTAGTCTCTGGGGCCAACGTCCTGACTTTC	CASSLVVSGANVLTF
TRBV5-4	NA	NA	TRBJ2-1	18	TGTGCCAGCACCTCCGGGGCCTCTGTGGGGGAGGAGTACAATGAGCAGTTCTTC	CASTSGASVGEEYNEQFF
TRBV5-1	NA	TRBD1	TRBJ2-2	17	TGCGCCAGCAGCTTAGGACAGGGCTTTTCGAACACCGGGGAGCTGTTTTTT	CASSLGQGFSNTGELFF
TRBV4-1	NA	TRBD1	TRBJ1-2	17	TGCGCCAGCAGCCAGGCCGCCGGGACAGCAAGGTTCTATGGCTACACCTTC	CASSQAAGTARFYGYTF
TRBV14	NA	NA	TRBJ2-5	11	TGTGCCAGCAGCCAGGCAAAGACCCAGTACTTC	CASSQAKTQYF
TRBV7-2	NA	NA	TRBJ2-3	15	TGTGCCAGCAGCTTTGCACAGGGACGCACAGATACGCAGTATTTT	CASSFAQGRTDTQYF
TRBV28	NA	TRBD1	TRBJ2-5	16	TGTGCCAGCAGTTTATTGGGACAGGGCATACAAGAGACCCAGTACTTC	CASSLLGQGIQETQYF
TRBV11-2	NA	NA	TRBJ1-1	14	TGTGCCAGCAGCTTCCAACCCGGGGTCACTGAAGCTTTCTTT	CASSFQPGVTEAFF
TRBV6-5	NA	NA	TRBJ2-5	13	TGTGCCAGCAGTAGCTCTGTGGGAGGGACCCAGTACTTC	CASSSSVGGTQYF
TRBV29-1	NA	TRBD2	TRBJ2-2	15	TGCAGCGTCATACTAGCGGGGGGAAAAATCGGGGAGCTGTTTTTT	CSVILAGGKIGELFF
TRBV4-1	few	TRBD1	TRBJ1-5	14	TGCGCCAGCAGCCAAGAGGACAGGGTACAGCCCCAGCATTTT	CASSQEDRVQPQHF
TRBV25-1	few	NA	TRBJ1-5	13	TGTGCCAGCAGTGACCGGGGAGGTCAGCCCCAGCATTTT	CASSDRGGQPQHF
TRBV14	few	TRBD2	TRBJ2-5	17	TGTGCCAGCAGCCAAGATCCAGCGGGGGGTTTTAAAGAGACCCAGTACTTC	CASSQDPAGGFKETQYF
TRBV6-5	NA	NA	TRBJ2-3	15	TGTGCCAGTTTGGGGGCGGGGGCTAGCACAGATACGCAGTATTTT	CASLGAGASTDTQYF
TRBV10-1	NA	NA	TRBJ1-1	13	TGCGCCAGCAGTGTACAGGGAACCACTGAAGCTTTCTTT	CASSVQGTTEAFF
TRBV28	NA	TRBD1	TRBJ2-7	15	TGTGCCAGCAGCCTGGGACAGGGGCTCACCTACGAGCAGTACTTC	CASSLGQGLTYEQYF
TRBV3-1/TRBV3-2	NA	NA	TRBJ2-5	13	TGTGCCAGCAGCCCCCGGGGGCAAGAGACCCAGTACTTC	CASSPRGQETQYF
TRBV5-1	once	TRBD2	TRBJ2-3	14	TGCGCCAGCAGCTTGGGCGGACTAGGAGCTACGCAGTATTTT	CASSLGGLGATQYF
TRBV5-1	NA	NA	TRBJ2-2	17	TGCGCCAGCAGCTTGGAAGCGGCCCGGAATTATCCCGGGGAGCTGTTTTTT	CASSLEAARNYPGELFF
TRBV7-8	NA	NA	TRBJ1-3	13	TGTGCCAGCAGACAGGTCTCTGGAAACACCATATATTTT	CASRQVSGNTIYF
TRBV6-1	NA	NA	TRBJ1-1	12	TGTGCCAGCAGTGACATTGAGGCTGAAGCTTTCTTT	CASSDIEAEAFF
TRBV3-1/TRBV3-2	NA	TRBD2	TRBJ2-3	15	TGTGCCAGCAGCCAAGATTTTACGGGGGGGGATACGCAGTATTTT	CASSQDFTGGDTQYF
TRBV5-4	NA	NA	TRBJ2-5	17	TGTGCCAGCAGCTTGGACCTCAGGGATATGGGGCAAGAGACCCAGTACTTC	CASSLDLRDMGQETQYF
TRBV11-2	NA	TRBD2	TRBJ2-2	15	TGTGCCAGCAGCCCGGGACTAGCGAACACCGGGGAGCTGTTTTTT	CASSPGLANTGELFF